This T cell receptor (beta chain) emerged from a study of response to subunit inactivated influenza vaccine. TCRdb re-derived calls from the RT-PCR reads in MiXCR, one entry per CDR3 protein. The sample shows about 500,000 distinct CDR3 sequences, about 15% of them seen only once. In its sample, this clonotype was seen many times. The clonotype comes from a man between 50 and 75 years old who received an inactivated influenza vaccine. Specimen: CD4+ T cells sorted from PBMCs, collected less than 30 months after vaccination.

CDR3 protein: CASSSPRGHSSYNEQFF. In nucleotides, the CDR3 is TGTGCCAGCAGCTCCCCTCGAGGGCATAGCTCCTACAATGAGCAGTTCTTC. The chain employs TRBV6-1 and TRBJ2-1, with D maybe TRBD2 (5 bases). V was clipped by 6 bases and J by 0 bases, with 18 bases between them. Germline V lookup: CDR1 MNHNS, CDR2 SASEGT. The CDR3 contains 17 residues.